Listed here are 18 T cell receptor beta chains from one sample, sequenced in a study of T-cell reconstitution after alpha-beta-depleted transplantation in children. The TCRbeta library was prepared with unique molecular identifiers. TCRdb re-called the PCR reads through MiXCR, storing one row per CDR3 protein. The sample includes over 200,000 distinct CDR3 sequences, approximately 10% of them seen just once. This material consisted of PBMCs, taken before TCRalphabeta/CD19-depleted stem cell transplant. These receptors all stem from a child younger than two with acute myeloid leukemia, due to receive a stem cell transplant.

This clonotype came up many times. V and J are TRBV19 and TRBJ1-1; TRBD1 is a possible D gene (6 bases). Germline V gene data show CDR1 as LNHDA and CDR2 as SQIVND (reference sequence). The CDR3 loop spans 13 amino acids. Trimming took off 6 bases at V and 6 bases at J, with 14 bases between the two ends. CDR3 in DNA: TGTGCCAGTAGCTTCAGGGGTCTCGCTGAAGCTTTCTTT. The encoded protein is CASSFRGLAEAFF.

This clonotype has a count of ten or more. V is TRBV10-1 and J is TRBJ1-1; D gene uncertain. The CDR3 totals 13 residues. Germline CDR1 and CDR2: WNHNN and SYGVQD (reference sequence). The V gene lost 5 bases and the J gene lost 4 bases, with 11 bases spanning the gap. The CDR3 nucleotides are TGCGCCAGCAGTAACAGTATGGGCACTGAAGCTTTCTTT. Its protein is CASSNSMGTEAFF.

This clonotype showed up many times. This chain uses TRBV29-1 with TRBJ2-5, with unresolved D. The CDR3 extends over 13 amino acids. The V end lost 8 bases, the J end lost 2 bases, and 15 bases lay between the germline ends. The germline CDR1 and CDR2 sequences are SQVTM and ANQGSEA. CDR3 bases: TGCAGCTCCGCGGCCGGGTTGCAAGAGACCCAGTACTTC. This codes for CSSAAGLQETQYF. The full variable domain, its missing parts supplied by reference TRBV29-1 and TRBJ2-5, is SAVISQKPSRDICQRGTSLTIQCQVDSQVTMMFWYRQQPGQSLTLIATANQGSEATYESGFVIDKFPISRPNLTFSTLTVSNMSPEDSSIYLCSSAAGLQETQYFGPGTRLLVL.

This clonotype was recorded at least ten times. The chain uses TRBV20-1 and TRBJ2-1, with D tentatively TRBD1 or TRBD2 (5 bases each). Germline V gene data show CDR1 as DFQATT and CDR2 as SNEGSKA (reference sequence). This CDR3 region has 15 residues. V lost 1 base, J lost 5 bases, and 15 bases lay in between. CDR3 coding DNA: TGCAGTGCTAGAGGCCGGGACCTGAGGGACAATGAGCAGTTCTTC. It codes for CSARGRDLRDNEQFF.

This chain connects TRBV5-6 to TRBJ2-7; 9 bases map to TRBD2. The V segment lost 8 bases and the J segment 3 bases; nucleotides outside the gene matches: 21. This CDR3 has 18 amino acids. CDR1 is SGHDT and CDR2 is YYEEEE in the germline V gene. The CDR3 DNA reads as TGTGCCAGGAGCCCCGGGGGGCTAGCGGGGACTAGGTTCTACGAGCAGTACTTC. Protein: CARSPGGLAGTRFYEQYF. The whole variable domain, remainder taken from reference TRBV5-6 and TRBJ2-7, is DAGVTQSPTHLIKTRGQQVTLRCSPKSGHDTVSWYQQALGQGPQFIFQYYEEEERQRGNFPDRFSGHQFPNYSSELNVNALLLGDSALYLCARSPGGLAGTRFYEQYFGPGTRLTVT.

Details on this clonotype: A much larger clone differs from this one at a single base, so this may be a read error. The chain is built from TRBV5-5 and TRBJ2-1; D gene ambiguous. The CDR3 covers 14 residues. Per germline, CDR1 SGHKS and CDR2 YYEKEE (reference sequence). V gave up 3 bases and J gave up 5 bases, with 12 bases separating them. The CDR3 DNA reads TGTGCCAGCAGCTCTGGCTTTTCCAACAATGAGCAGTTCTTC. Residues: CASSSGFSNNEQFF.

This clonotype was detected many times. The J gene is TRBJ1-1, the V gene TRBV7-2, with D hard to call. The CDR3 extends over 15 amino acids. V shed 4 bases and J shed 1 base, with 13 bases lying between them. Per germline, CDR1 SGHTA and CDR2 FQGNSA. The CDR3 sequence: CASSSLGTENTEAFF. In DNA, the CDR3 is TGTGCCAGCAGCTCGCTGGGCACAGAGAACACTGAAGCTTTCTTT. The full variable domain, its missing parts supplied by reference TRBV7-2 and TRBJ1-1, is GAGVSQSPSNKVTEKGKDVELRCDPISGHTALYWYRQSLGQGLEFLIYFQGNSAPDKSGLPSDRFSAERTGGSVSTLTIQRTQQEDSAVYLCASSSLGTENTEAFFGQGTRLTVV.

This clonotype was seen many times. CDR3 nucleotide sequence: TGTGCCAGCACCCAACGACTAGCGGGGACAACGAACACCGGGGAGCTGTTTTTT. Amino acid sequence: CASTQRLAGTTNTGELFF. V gene TRBV2 combines with J gene TRBJ2-2; 11 positions agree with TRBD2. Per the germline V gene, CDR1 is SNHLY and CDR2 is FYNNEI. This CDR3 is 18 amino acids long. The trim removed 7 bases at V and 0 bases at J, leaving 10 bases unmatched.

This clonotype was detected ten times or more. The CDR3: CASSSTNEGYTF. For the CDR3, the DNA is TGCGCCAGCAGCTCCACTAATGAGGGCTACACCTTC. V gene TRBV5-1 combines with J gene TRBJ1-2; D not certain. Germline V CDR1 and CDR2: SGHRS, YFSETQ. The CDR3 is 12 residues long. Between the trimmed V and J ends, which lost 3 bases and 8 bases, there was a span of 11 bases.

This clonotype was recorded many times. The CDR3 reads CAISEDRANEQYF. The CDR3 DNA reads TGTGCCATCAGTGAGGACAGGGCAAACGAGCAGTACTTC. V gene TRBV10-3 combines with J gene TRBJ2-7; TRBD1 matches at 7 bases. This CDR3 is 13 amino acids long. Germline V lookup: CDR1 ENHRY, CDR2 SYGVKD. The V segment lost 2 bases and the J segment 5 bases; nucleotides outside the gene matches: 3.

This clonotype was counted ten times or more. This chain joins TRBV5-1 and TRBJ1-5, with D unresolved. This CDR3 has 14 amino acids. Germline-derived CDR1 and CDR2 are SGHRS and YFSETQ. V lost 4 bases, J lost 2 bases, and 10 bases lay in between. CDR3 sequence (DNA): TGCGCCAGCAGCCCCGATGCGGGCAATCAGCCCCAGCATTTT. Its protein product is CASSPDAGNQPQHF.

V is TRBV13 and J is TRBJ2-1; 12 bases are shared with TRBD2. The CDR3 totals 17 residues. In germline, CDR1 is PRHDT, CDR2 FYEKMQ (reference sequence). V dropped 5 bases and J dropped 5; count of bases not matched to a gene: 10. As DNA, the CDR3 is TGTGCCAGCAGCGGTCGACTAGCGGGAGTCGTTGACAATGAGCAGTTCTTC. Translation: CASSGRLAGVVDNEQFF.

This clonotype was detected ten times or more. This chain links TRBV5-1 with TRBJ1-1; no clear D. Trimming left V 0 bases short and J 4 bases short, with 13 bases between. The CDR3 extends over 15 amino acids. Germline V CDR1 and CDR2: SGHRS, YFSETQ. Written as DNA, the CDR3 is TGCGCCAGCAGCTTGGAGTTTGGTTTGCGCACTGAAGCTTTCTTT. Encoded protein: CASSLEFGLRTEAFF.

This clonotype was seen repeatedly, ten times or more. The rearrangement uses TRBV11-1 and TRBJ1-4, with D perhaps TRBD1 (5 bases). CDR3 length: 18 residues. Between the trimmed V and J ends, which lost 1 base and 3 bases, there was a span of 18 bases. Per the germline V gene, CDR1 is SGHAT and CDR2 is FQDESV (reference sequence). The CDR3 region is CASSLEWTPARSNEKLFF. Written as DNA, the CDR3 is TGTGCCAGCAGCTTAGAGTGGACACCTGCCAGATCTAATGAAAAACTGTTTTTT. Together with reference TRBV11-1 and TRBJ1-4, the CDR3 gives the full variable domain: EAEVAQSPRYKITEKSQAVAFWCDPISGHATLYWYRQILGQGPELLVQFQDESVVDDSQLPKDRFSAERLKGVDSTLKIQPAELGDSAMYLCASSLEWTPARSNEKLFFGSGTQLSVL.

This clonotype occurred many times. The chain has TRBV20-1 and TRBJ2-2; D not certain. Between the trimmed V and J ends, which lost 3 bases and 1 base, there was a span of 9 bases. CDR3 length equals 14 residues. CDR1 and CDR2 from the germline V gene are DFQATT and SNEGSKA (reference sequence). Here the CDR3 DNA reads TGCAGTGCTAGTAATTCAGGGAACACCGGGGAGCTGTTTTTT. Residues: CSASNSGNTGELFF.

This clonotype has just a few counts. The CDR3 here is CASRDEWPSTEAFF. The CDR3 DNA is TGTGCCAGTAGAGATGAGTGGCCTAGCACTGAAGCTTTCTTT. The V call is TRBV19, the J call TRBJ1-1; D is unresolved. Germline values: CDR1 LNHDA, CDR2 SQIVND (reference sequence). CDR3 length equals 14 residues. V lost 6 bases and J lost 4, with 15 bases in between.

In the case of this clonotype: A single base separates this from a much larger clone, so it may be a read error. The chain recombines TRBV9 with TRBJ1-5, with D perhaps matching TRBD1 (5 bases). Trimming took 1 base from V and 7 from J, leaving 15 bases between them. The germline V gene encodes CDR1 SGDLS and CDR2 YYNGEE. CDR3 length equals 15 residues. The CDR3 DNA reads TGTGCCAGCAGCGTATCTGAGGGGATGGCACAGCCCCAGCATTTT. Translated, it gives CASSVSEGMAQPQHF.

This clonotype was observed at least ten times. The chain joins TRBV29-1 to TRBJ2-5; D gene ambiguous. The CDR3 is 11 amino acids. The germline V gene has CDR1 SQVTM and CDR2 ANQGSEA. Trimming removed 0 bases at V and 5 bases at J, with 4 bases between. CDR3 sequence: CSVEDRETQYF. The CDR3 DNA reads as TGCAGCGTTGAAGATCGTGAGACCCAGTACTTC.